The source of this TCR beta chain is a study of blood T cell repertoires in COVID-19. The overall study: Whether acute or convalescent, the COVID-19 samples came from the United States, Italy and Spain. Sample material is recorded as cDNA or gDNA derived from T cells, B-cell-depleted T cells, or PBMCs.

Authors' processing steps: Amplification from reference gene primers served as the basis for estimated nucleated cell counts. This table comes from immunoSEQ multiplex PCR, and its TCRdb copy is limited to in-frame clones, with some not included. The DNA gave D and trimming, while V, J and clone size come from that table. The data contain over 50,000 clones, 80% to 95% of them singletons. This clonotype originated in a human donor with active COVID-19. The donor label of this sample is uncertain. Sequenced material: peripheral blood.

The CDR3 DNA follows: TGTGCCACCAGTGATCCTACAGGGGCGAATGAGCAGTTCTTC. This gives the protein CATSDPTGANEQFF. The chain carries TRBV24-1 and TRBJ2-1; 7 positions match TRBD1. The CDR3 contains 14 residues. The V gene end was trimmed by 3 bases and the J gene end by 7 bases; junction bases not matched to a gene: 5. Germline CDR1 KGHDR, CDR2 SFDVKD.